The source of this T cell receptor beta chain is a study of shared clonotypes between healthy human individuals. Overall study findings and caveats: Memory subsets had estimated richness that was generally smaller than that of naive subsets.

For this clone: Its antigen is as yet unknown.

The V gene end was trimmed by 4 bases and the J gene end by 4 bases; junction bases not matched to a gene: 5. CDR1 LGHNA and CDR2 YSLEER come from the germline V gene. This CDR3 region has 14 residues. Naive CD8 cells were CD45RO-negative, positively selected for CCR7, excluding terminally differentiated effector memory CD45RA+ cells. Data came from immunoSEQ multiplex PCR; TCRdb stores just in-frame clones and leaves some out. The table has about 2 million clones, around 96% seen once; the top ten hold approximately 1%. The specimen sequenced was naive CD8+ T cells sorted from blood. This clonotype originated in a man between 18 and 35 years old in good health. The chain employs TRBV4-3 and TRBJ2-3, with TRBD1 matching over 7 bases. Here the CDR3 reads CASSLRQGADTQYF. In DNA form, the CDR3 reads TGCGCCAGCAGCCTACGTCAGGGGGCAGATACGCAGTATTTT.